This T cell receptor (beta chain) emerged from a study of cytomegalovirus exposure and HLA in healthy donors. Vbeta (60) and Jbeta (13) primers were used in the PCR. Sequenced by immunoSEQ multiplex PCR; TCRdb stores in-frame clones only, minus some. The repertoire holds around 200,000 clones, with about 80% as singletons. The junction had 4 bases not matched to a gene; V was cut back by 1 base and J by 2 bases. Germline V gene data show CDR1 as LGHNA and CDR2 as YNFKEQ. The CDR3 is made up of 16 amino acids. Regarding donors, all were healthy bone marrow donors. V is TRBV4-2 and J is TRBJ2-7; 11 nucleotides align to TRBD1. The sequence came from a woman aged 30 to 39 in good health and CMV-seropositive. The sequenced sample consisted of PBMCs. In DNA, the CDR3 is TGTGCCAGCAGCCAAGTTGGGGACAGGGGGGCCTACGAGCAGTACTTC. Translated, it gives CASSQVGDRGAYEQYF.